Following are 6 T cell receptor beta chains from one sample sequenced in a study of T cells in Graves' hyperthyroidism and ophthalmopathy. Amplification of TCR beta CDR3 regions used RNA as the template. Researchers ran a first-round RT-PCR on the TCR CDR3 using the HTBI primer set. TCRdb passed the multiplex PCR reads through MiXCR, listing each CDR3 protein once. The sample includes about 480,000 distinct CDR3 sequences, 13% to 15% of them seen just once. The sequenced material came from blood. The receptors here all came from a woman aged 18-30 years with Graves' hyperthyroidism.

The chain links TRBV30 to TRBJ1-2; maybe TRBD1 (6 bases). Germline-derived CDR1 and CDR2 are GTSNPN and SVGIG (reference sequence). The germline V and J ends were trimmed by 1 base and 8 bases, with 14 bases remaining between them. The CDR3 is 13 residues long. The CDR3 nucleotides read TGTGCCTGGAGTGCGGGCGGGGGCCGGGGCTACACCTTC. It translates to CAWSAGGGRGYTF.

At least ten counts were recorded for this clonotype. The chain is built from TRBV6-1 and TRBJ2-5; 8 bases fit TRBD2. This CDR3 comprises 14 residues. Germline CDR1 and CDR2: MNHNS and SASEGT. With V trimmed by 5 bases and J by 10 bases, 12 bases remained unmatched. CDR3 loop: CASSYASGQLGQYF. The DNA for the CDR3 is TGTGCCAGCAGTTACGCTAGCGGGCAATTGGGCCAGTACTTC.

This clonotype was recorded many times. The CDR3 DNA is TGTGCCAGTAGTAACGGGAGGGCCACTGAGCAGTTCTTC. As protein: CASSNGRATEQFF. This chain connects TRBV19 to TRBJ2-1, with 8 positions matching TRBD2. This CDR3 has 13 amino acids. Losses at the gene ends were 4 bases for V and 9 bases for J; bases not matched to a gene: 5. Germline loops: CDR1 LNHDA, CDR2 SQIVND (reference sequence).

This clonotype was recorded many times. The chain joins TRBV24-1 to TRBJ2-3; possible D gene TRBD2, 6 bases. V lost 0 bases, J lost 1 base, and 7 bases lay in between. The germline gives CDR1 KGHDR, CDR2 SFDVKD. The CDR3 runs 15 residues. The CDR3 protein is CATSDLPSGTDTQYF. DNA of the CDR3: TGTGCCACCAGTGATTTGCCTAGCGGCACAGATACGCAGTATTTT.

This clonotype was found many times. The CDR3, as DNA: TGTGCCAGCAGCAGGACAGCTCCGACCGGGGAGCTGTTTTTT. Its translation: CASSRTAPTGELFF. The rearrangement joins TRBV7-9 to TRBJ2-2, with D possibly TRBD1 on 6 matching bases. Trimming pared 5 bases from V and 5 bases from J, leaving 12 bases between. Germline V gives CDR1 SEHNR, CDR2 FQNEAQ (reference sequence). CDR3 size: 14 residues.

The chain recombines TRBV6-6 with TRBJ2-1, with D uncertain. The CDR3 runs to 13 residues. Trimming took 2 bases from V and 7 from J, leaving 9 bases between them. Germline assignment: CDR1 MNHNY and CDR2 SVGAGI (reference sequence). CDR3 sequence reads: CASSYVPNNEQFF. DNA for the CDR3: TGTGCCAGCAGTTACGTCCCCAATAATGAGCAGTTCTTC.